A single sample is the source of the 21 T cell receptor beta chains below, sequenced in a study of blood T cell repertoires in COVID-19. Libraries were prepared by immunoSEQ multiplex PCR; TCRdb keeps only in-frame clonotypes and omits some of them. The sample shows some 60,000 clones, just under 95% of them seen only once. Sequencing was carried out using peripheral blood. Receptors were obtained from a human donor in a cohort sampled during active COVID-19.

The chain has TRBV27 and TRBJ2-2; D gene uncertain. The CDR3 spans 14 residues. The germline gives CDR1 MNHEY, CDR2 SMNVEV (reference sequence). V lost 6 bases and J 4 bases, leaving 12 bases between the germline ends. CDR3: CASRPLASTGELFF. The CDR3 DNA reads TGTGCCAGCAGGCCTCTCGCGAGCACCGGGGAGCTGTTTTTT.

This clone was counted a single time. The chain is built from TRBV27 and TRBJ2-5, with D possibly matching TRBD1 (9 bases). Germline CDR1 is MNHEY and CDR2 is SMNVEV (reference sequence). Trimming shortened V by 4 bases and J by 3 bases, and 15 bases separated the two germline ends. The CDR3 covers 15 residues. DNA for the CDR3: TGTGCCAGCAGTTCGGGAGGGGACAGGGAAGAGACCCAGTACTTC. Translating it yields CASSSGGDREETQYF.

The chain has TRBV18 and TRBJ1-1; 7 bases line up with TRBD1. Germline V CDR1 and CDR2: KGHSH, LQKENI. The CDR3 sequence is 14 residues long. The V segment lost 1 base and the J segment 3 bases; nucleotides outside the gene matches: 2. The CDR3 DNA sequence: TGTGCCAGCTCACCACTTACAGGGGACACTGAAGCTTTCTTT. Protein: CASSPLTGDTEAFF. The variable domain in full, completed from reference TRBV18 and TRBJ1-1, reads NAGVMQNPRHLVRRRGQEARLRCSPMKGHSHVYWYRQLPEEGLKFMVYLQKENIIDESGMPKERFSAEFPKEGPSILRIQQVVRGDSAAYFCASSPLTGDTEAFFGQGTRLTVV.

This clone was found a few times. This chain uses TRBV7-9 with TRBJ1-6; D gene uncertain. Germline lookup yields CDR1 SEHNR and CDR2 FQNEAQ (reference sequence). V lost 4 bases to trimming and J lost 0 bases, with 7 bases between them. The CDR3 runs to 15 residues. This CDR3 reads CASSSRSSYNSPLHF. In DNA form, the CDR3 reads TGTGCCAGCAGCTCACGGAGCTCCTATAATTCACCCCTCCACTTT. The variable domain in full, completed from reference TRBV7-9 and TRBJ1-6, reads DTGVSQNPRHKITKRGQNVTFRCDPISEHNRLYWYRQTLGQGPEFLTYFQNEAQLEKSRLLSDRFSAERPKGSFSTLEIQRTEQGDSAMYLCASSSRSSYNSPLHFGNGTRLTVT.

This rearrangement joins TRBV27 to TRBJ2-7, with TRBD1 matching 7 bases. In germline, CDR1 is MNHEY, CDR2 SMNVEV (reference sequence). V lost 5 bases, J lost 2 bases, and 6 bases stayed unmatched. The CDR3 consists of 14 residues. CDR3 coding DNA: TGTGCCAGCAGTACTGACAGGGCCGCCTACGAGCAGTACTTC. It specifies CASSTDRAAYEQYF.

This clone has a single count. The V call is TRBV5-1, the J call TRBJ1-1; 7 positions match TRBD1. V shed 0 bases, J shed 1 base, and the junction held 0 bases outside the gene matches. The CDR3 covers 14 residues. Germline lookup yields CDR1 SGHRS and CDR2 YFSETQ. The CDR3 nucleotides are TGCGCCAGCAGCTTGGACAGGGGGAACACTGAAGCTTTCTTT. Its translation is CASSLDRGNTEAFF.

This rearrangement joins TRBV18 to TRBJ1-1; unclear D gene. Germline CDR1 and CDR2: KGHSH and LQKENI. The CDR3 length is 12 residues. Trimming left V 3 bases short and J 0 bases short, with 2 bases between. The CDR3 region is CASSPMNTEAFF. The CDR3 region has the DNA TGTGCCAGCTCACCCATGAACACTGAAGCTTTCTTT.

The rearrangement links TRBV6-5 to TRBJ2-7, with a weak D call TRBD2 (6 bases). The CDR3 covers 13 residues. Germline V gene sequence: CDR1 MNHEY, CDR2 SVGAGI. V lost 11 bases to trimming and J lost 6 bases, with 20 bases between them. In DNA form, the CDR3 reads TGTGCCGGGGGACGGGACTGGACTGCCGAGCAGTACTTC. It encodes CAGGRDWTAEQYF.

The chain has TRBV11-2 and TRBJ2-3; D gene ambiguous. V gave up 5 bases and J gave up 2 bases, with 8 bases separating them. The CDR3 has 13 amino acids. Germline lookup yields CDR1 SGHAT and CDR2 FQNNGV. The CDR3 nucleotides read TGTGCCAGCAGCCCAGACACCACAGATACGCAGTATTTT. Translating gives CASSPDTTDTQYF.

The chain couples TRBV21-1 to TRBJ2-1; no DNA check was done on the table's D call, TRBD1. TRBV21-1 is a documented pseudogene. The CDR3 runs 14 residues. The CDR3 nucleotides read TGTGCCAGCAGCAAAAGGACAAAATACAATGAGCAGTTCTTC. This codes for CASSKRTKYNEQFF.

This chain connects TRBV6-2 or TRBV6-3 to TRBJ2-5; 7 bases map to TRBD2. CDR1 and CDR2 (germline): MNHEY, SVGEGT. V lost 5 bases to trimming and J lost 6 bases; unmatched junction nucleotides: 6. This CDR3 is 13 amino acids long. CDR3 sequence reads: CASSPGEGQTQYF. The CDR3 DNA sequence: TGTGCCAGCAGTCCCGGGGAGGGGCAGACCCAGTACTTC.

This chain joins TRBV29-1 and TRBJ2-2, with a tentative D call TRBD2 (6 bases). Looked up from germline, CDR1 is SQVTM and CDR2 is ANQGSEA. The CDR3 is 13 amino acids. Trimming shortened V by 1 base and J by 5 bases, and 8 bases separated the two germline ends. CDR3 coding DNA: TGCAGCGTTGAAGTGGAGGGGACCGGGGAGCTGTTTTTT. This translates into CSVEVEGTGELFF.

The rearrangement joins TRBV30 to TRBJ2-7; weak D call: TRBD2 (5 bases). The V and J ends lost 3 bases and 3 bases respectively, with 18 bases between them. The CDR3 has 15 amino acids. Germline V lookup: CDR1 GTSNPN, CDR2 SVGIG (reference sequence). The CDR3, as DNA: TGTGCCTGGAGACCCGTTACTAGAAGCATCTACGAGCAGTACTTC. Protein product: CAWRPVTRSIYEQYF.

The chain combines TRBV5-8 with TRBJ1-1; D uncertain. This CDR3 has 15 residues. With 3 bases removed from V and 7 bases from J, the gap between germline ends came to 19 bases. CDR1 SGHTS and CDR2 YDEGEE come from the germline V gene. The CDR3 reads CASSSVPLLGGEAFF. The DNA for the CDR3 is TGTGCCAGCAGCTCCGTCCCCCTATTAGGAGGTGAAGCTTTCTTT.

The V and J genes are TRBV12-5 and TRBJ1-5, with a weak D call TRBD1 (5 bases). Trimming left V 1 base short and J 4 bases short, with 5 bases between. CDR1 and CDR2 from the germline V gene are LGHNT and FRNRAP. The CDR3 is made up of 13 amino acids. CDR3 sequence reads: CASGLGQNQPQHF. CDR3 coding DNA: TGTGCTAGTGGTTTGGGACAGAATCAGCCCCAGCATTTT.

The chain recombines TRBV11-2 with TRBJ2-2; the match to TRBD1 covers 8 bases. J lost 6 bases, V lost 1 base, and 10 bases had no gene match. Germline V CDR1 and CDR2: SGHAT, FQNNGV. The CDR3 is 17 amino acids. CDR3 sequence: CASSLGTGTGRPGELFF. In DNA form, the CDR3 reads TGTGCCAGCAGCTTAGGCACCGGGACAGGAAGACCCGGGGAGCTGTTTTTT.

The J gene is TRBJ1-3, the V gene TRBV9, with D tentatively TRBD1 (6 bases). Trimming shortened V by 4 bases and J by 0 bases, and 14 bases separated the two germline ends. The CDR3 has 16 amino acids. The germline V gene encodes CDR1 SGDLS and CDR2 YYNGEE. The CDR3 sequence: CASSMRQDRSGNTIYF. The DNA for the CDR3 is TGTGCCAGCAGCATGCGACAGGATCGCTCTGGAAACACCATATATTTT.

This clone was found once. V is TRBV29-1 and J is TRBJ2-7; no definite D call. CDR3 length: 17 amino acids. V was clipped by 6 bases and J by 3 bases, with 27 bases between them. Germline lookup yields CDR1 SQVTM and CDR2 ANQGSEA. The CDR3 DNA reads as TGCAGCGTCCATAATGGGCTCAGGCGCTCCCACGGCTACGAGCAGTACTTC. It yields the protein CSVHNGLRRSHGYEQYF.

This chain uses TRBV7-3 with TRBJ2-2, with 13 bases identical to TRBD2. The CDR3 is 17 residues long. CDR1 and CDR2 from the germline V gene are SGHTA and FQGTGA. After removal of 5 bases from V and 1 base from J, the junction contained 4 bases not matched to a gene. The CDR3 DNA reads TGTGCCAGCAGCACCTGGACTAGCGGGAGGAACACCGGGGAGCTGTTTTTT. Encoded protein: CASSTWTSGRNTGELFF.

The rearrangement joins TRBV7-6 to TRBJ2-7, with a tentative D call TRBD2 (6 bases). V was pared by 0 bases and J by 1 base, with 13 bases between. This CDR3 region has 16 residues. Germline values: CDR1 SGHVS, CDR2 FNYEAQ. CDR3 in DNA: TGTGCCAGCAGCTTAGCGTGGGGCGGGAATTCCTACGAGCAGTACTTC. It specifies CASSLAWGGNSYEQYF. Full variable domain (outside the CDR3, taken from reference TRBV7-6 and TRBJ2-7): GAGVSQSPRYKVTKRGQDVALRCDPISGHVSLYWYRQALGQGPEFLTYFNYEAQQDKSGLPNDRFSAERPEGSISTLTIQRTEQRDSAMYRCASSLAWGGNSYEQYFGPGTRLTVT.

This rearrangement joins TRBV4-1 to TRBJ2-5; 8 positions agree with TRBD1. Trimming removed 3 bases from V and 5 bases from J; junction bases left unmatched: 11. The CDR3 loop spans 16 amino acids. Germline V gives CDR1 MGHRA, CDR2 YSYEKL. The CDR3 DNA follows: TGCGCCAGCAGCCATCCGAGGGGGCAGGGGGCTGAGACCCAGTACTTC. Translated, it gives CASSHPRGQGAETQYF.